The source of this TCR beta chain is a study of T cell changes during pregnancy in multiple sclerosis. TCRdb's copy holds only in-frame clones and misses some; the assay was immunoSEQ multiplex PCR. This table has more than 85,000 clones, around 95% appearing once. Points on this clone: The junction and the germline gene differ at one end; a read error may be behind it.

The length of the CDR3 is 13 residues. Per germline, CDR1 MNHEY and CDR2 SMNVEV (reference sequence). The sample in question was peripheral blood, obtained in the third trimester of pregnancy. The rearrangement links TRBV27 to TRBJ2-3; D remains ambiguous. The clonotype comes from a female donor in good health, enrolled as a control in a pregnancy study. The CDR3 protein is CTSRSRGTDTQYF. For the CDR3, the DNA is TGTACCAGCAGGTCCCGCGGCACAGATACGCAGTATTTT.